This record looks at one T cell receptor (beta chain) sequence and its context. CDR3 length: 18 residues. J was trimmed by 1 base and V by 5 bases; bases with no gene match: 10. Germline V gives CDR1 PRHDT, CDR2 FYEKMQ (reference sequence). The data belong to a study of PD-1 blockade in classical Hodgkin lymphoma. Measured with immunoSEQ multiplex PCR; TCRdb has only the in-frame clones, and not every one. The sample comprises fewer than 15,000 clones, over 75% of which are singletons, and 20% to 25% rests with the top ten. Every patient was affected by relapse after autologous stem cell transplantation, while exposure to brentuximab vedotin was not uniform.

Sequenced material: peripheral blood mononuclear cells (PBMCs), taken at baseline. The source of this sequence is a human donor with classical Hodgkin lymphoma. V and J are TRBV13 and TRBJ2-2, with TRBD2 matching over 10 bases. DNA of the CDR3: TGTGCCAGCAGCAAAGCTAGCGGGAGTTTGTGGAACACCGGGGAGCTGTTTTTT. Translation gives CASSKASGSLWNTGELFF.